This T cell receptor beta chain is drawn from a study of OX40 agonist ivuxolimab in advanced cancers. About the study: Clinicians treated patients with ivuxolimab, an agonistic anti-OX40 (CD134) antibody. Overall study findings and caveats: Near-lowest levels of clonal expansion characterized partial responders at 0.1-3.0 mg/kg. Relative to CD4+, CD8+ T cells held more expanded clones on average.

Worth noting for this clone: No antigen is known for it.

Assay: immunoSEQ multiplex PCR; the TCRdb copy retains only in-frame clones and omits some. The table includes about 26,000 clones, more than 80% detected once. The clonotype comes from an adult with an advanced solid tumor such as melanoma, head and neck, liver or kidney cancer. The input for sequencing was CD4+ or CD8+ T cells sorted from blood, taken in a trial of the OX40 agonist ivuxolimab.

This chain's CDR3 is CAHKDTRASLTGELFF. CDR3 nucleotides: TGTGCCCACAAGGACACCAGGGCATCGTTGACCGGGGAGCTGTTTTTT. The chain has TRBV7-9 and TRBJ2-2, with D maybe TRBD1 (5 bases). Looked up from germline, CDR1 is SEHNR and CDR2 is FQNEAQ (reference sequence). V was trimmed by 11 bases and J by 5 bases, leaving 24 bases between them. This CDR3 has 16 amino acids.